This T cell receptor beta chain was found in a study of technical replicates of blood from a handful of donors. TCRdb's table, derived via immunoSEQ multiplex PCR, lists solely in-frame clones and lacks some. Here the sample spans fewer than 75,000 clones, approximately 87% being singletons. This CDR3 comprises 19 residues. Germline trimming cut 3 bases from V and 2 bases from J; bases unmatched to any gene: 14. Germline CDR1 is SNHLY and CDR2 is FYNNEI. The rearrangement uses TRBV2 and TRBJ1-5; 9 bases match TRBD1. The source of this sequence is a human donor in good health. Some clones in this sample may be carry-over from other donors' samples. The material sequenced was PBMCs. The CDR3 sequence: CASSETRDRAWLGNQPQHF. The DNA of the CDR3 is TGTGCCAGCAGTGAGACGCGGGACAGGGCCTGGTTAGGCAATCAGCCCCAGCATTTT.